These 20 T cell receptor beta chains originate from one sample sequenced in a study of PD-1 blockade in classical Hodgkin lymphoma. Some clones are missing from TCRdb's copy, which holds only in-frame ones; the method was immunoSEQ multiplex PCR. The sample contains more than 40,000 clones, about 70% of which appear only once. Every patient was affected by relapse after autologous stem cell transplantation, while exposure to brentuximab vedotin was not uniform. The source was peripheral blood mononuclear cells (PBMCs), collected at baseline. These receptors came from a human donor with classical Hodgkin lymphoma.

The chain combines TRBV18 with TRBJ1-3; D not certain. Germline CDR1 and CDR2: KGHSH and LQKENI. This CDR3 spans 14 amino acids. The V end lost 8 bases, the J end lost 4 bases, and 15 bases lay between the germline ends. The CDR3 is CASTTSPTGNTIYF. DNA for the CDR3: TGTGCCAGCACTACATCCCCAACAGGAAACACCATATATTTT. The complete variable domain, with remaining parts taken from reference TRBV18 and TRBJ1-3, reads NAGVMQNPRHLVRRRGQEARLRCSPMKGHSHVYWYRQLPEEGLKFMVYLQKENIIDESGMPKERFSAEFPKEGPSILRIQQVVRGDSAAYFCASTTSPTGNTIYFGEGSWLTVV.

The chain links TRBV11-2 to TRBJ2-7, with 8 positions matching TRBD2. CDR1 is SGHAT and CDR2 is FQNNGV in the germline V gene. The ends lost 1 base at V and 7 bases at J; junction bases unmatched: 9. This CDR3 has 15 amino acids. CDR3 coding DNA: TGTGCCAGCAGCTTAGGTAATGGACTAGCCGGGGAGCAGTACTTC. Protein product: CASSLGNGLAGEQYF.

The table lists this clone with a few counts. J is TRBJ2-7 and V is TRBV6-5; D remains unclear. Germline CDR1 MNHEY, CDR2 SVGAGI. The CDR3 runs 13 residues. V was trimmed by 5 bases and J by 3 bases, leaving 11 bases between them. The CDR3 protein is CASSPDTIYEQYF. As DNA, the CDR3 is TGTGCCAGCAGTCCCGACACAATCTACGAGCAGTACTTC.

The chain is built from TRBV9 and TRBJ2-3; D gene unclear. The CDR3 is made up of 13 amino acids. The V gene lost 2 bases and the J gene lost 5 bases, with 9 bases spanning the gap. CDR1 is SGDLS and CDR2 is YYNGEE in the germline V gene. The CDR3 loop is CASSVRPGDTQYF. CDR3 nucleotide sequence: TGTGCCAGCAGCGTCAGACCGGGAGATACGCAGTATTTT.

The chain uses TRBV29-1 and TRBJ1-2, with 9 nucleotides matching TRBD1. The CDR3 totals 12 residues. Germline loops: CDR1 SQVTM, CDR2 ANQGSEA. V was pared by 6 bases and J by 3 bases, with 2 bases of the junction left unmatched. The DNA of the CDR3 is TGCAGCGTGGGACAGGGACACTATGGCTACACCTTC. Protein product: CSVGQGHYGYTF.

This clone showed up just a few times. The genes are TRBV6-1 and TRBJ2-1; 8 positions agree with TRBD2. The germline V gene has CDR1 MNHNS and CDR2 SASEGT. The CDR3 is 13 residues long. V lost 6 bases to trimming and J lost 9 bases; unmatched junction nucleotides: 7. The CDR3 is CASSLAGRREQFF. For the CDR3, the DNA is TGTGCCAGCAGCTTAGCGGGACGTCGTGAGCAGTTCTTC.

The chain combines TRBV7-9 with TRBJ2-1; D gene uncertain. CDR3 length: 13 residues. Germline loops: CDR1 SEHNR, CDR2 FQNEAQ (reference sequence). The V end lost 2 bases, the J end lost 6 bases, and 8 bases lay between the germline ends. CDR3 nucleotides: TGTGCCAGCAGCTTATCCTGGGTCAATGAGCAGTTCTTC. Translation: CASSLSWVNEQFF.

This chain links TRBV27 with TRBJ2-3; TRBD1 matches 7 bases. CDR1 and CDR2 from the germline V gene are MNHEY and SMNVEV (reference sequence). The length of the CDR3 is 14 residues. J gave up 0 bases and V 7 bases, and 4 bases lay outside the gene matches. CDR3 in DNA: TGTGCCAGCACCCTCAGGGGGAGCACAGATACGCAGTATTTT. Translated, it gives CASTLRGSTDTQYF.

V usage is TRBV6-5 and J usage is TRBJ2-7; D call uncertain. Trimming cost V 4 bases and J 3 bases, with 16 bases left between them. CDR3 length: 15 residues. Germline assignment: CDR1 MNHEY and CDR2 SVGAGI. The CDR3 sequence: CASSLRYPTIYEQYF. CDR3 nucleotides: TGTGCCAGCAGTTTGCGGTACCCTACGATCTACGAGCAGTACTTC.

The V and J genes are TRBV14 and TRBJ2-4; weak D call: TRBD1 (5 bases). This CDR3 comprises 21 residues. CDR1 and CDR2 (germline): SGHDN, FVKESK. With 1 base removed from V and 1 base from J, the gap between germline ends came to 26 bases. The CDR3 is CASSQVEQNARQNLAKNIQYF. CDR3 in DNA: TGTGCCAGCAGCCAAGTCGAACAAAACGCAAGACAGAACCTCGCCAAAAACATTCAGTACTTC.

The rearrangement links TRBV6-6 to TRBJ1-3, with D perhaps matching TRBD1 (5 bases). The CDR3 runs 15 residues. CDR1 and CDR2 (germline): MNHNY, SVGAGI (reference sequence). V was cut by 8 bases and J by 0 bases, with 14 bases left in between. In DNA form, the CDR3 reads TGTGCCAGCCAACGTTTCGGGGGCTCTGGAAACACCATATATTTT. It yields the protein CASQRFGGSGNTIYF.

The gene calls are TRBV7-2 and TRBJ1-1; D remains unclear. The V end lost 7 bases, the J end lost 0 bases, and 9 bases lay between the germline ends. The germline V gene has CDR1 SGHTA and CDR2 FQGNSA. This CDR3 region has 13 residues. CDR3 residues: CASTPEVNTEAFF. In nucleotides, the CDR3 is TGTGCCAGCACTCCAGAGGTGAACACTGAAGCTTTCTTT.

This sequence joins TRBV7-3 and TRBJ1-1; D remains ambiguous. The CDR3 is made up of 14 amino acids. Trimming removed 2 bases from V and 2 bases from J, with 9 bases in between. The germline CDR1 and CDR2 sequences are SGHTA and FQGTGA. The CDR3 DNA follows: TGTGCCAGCAGCTTAGAATCGGTAAACACTGAAGCTTTCTTT. As protein: CASSLESVNTEAFF.

The V call is TRBV7-9, the J call TRBJ1-1, with no clear D. Germline V gives CDR1 SEHNR, CDR2 FQNEAQ (reference sequence). This CDR3 has 12 residues. Trimming shortened V by 1 base and J by 7 bases, and 7 bases separated the two germline ends. DNA of the CDR3: TGTGCCAGCAGCTTAGTTACGGTTGAAGCTTTCTTT. Its protein is CASSLVTVEAFF.

There are a few counts of this clone. The rearrangement joins TRBV27 to TRBJ2-2; D gene ambiguous. Between the trimmed V and J ends, which lost 3 bases and 6 bases, there was a span of 11 bases. CDR1 and CDR2 (germline): MNHEY, SMNVEV (reference sequence). The CDR3 is 14 residues long. CDR3 DNA: TGTGCCAGCAGTTTTGTTGGTTTCGCCGGGGAGCTGTTTTTT. Translating it yields CASSFVGFAGELFF.

J is TRBJ2-7 and V is TRBV19, with D possibly being TRBD1 (7 bases). This CDR3 has 15 amino acids. Between the trimmed V and J ends, which lost 3 bases and 3 bases, there was a span of 15 bases. Germline CDR1 is LNHDA and CDR2 is SQIVND (reference sequence). This CDR3 reads CASSMRGQFGYEQYF. As DNA, the CDR3 is TGTGCCAGTAGTATGCGGGGACAGTTCGGCTACGAGCAGTACTTC.

The rearrangement links TRBV18 to TRBJ1-4, with D perhaps matching TRBD1 (5 bases). The V gene lost 6 bases and the J gene lost 0 bases, with 14 bases spanning the gap. Germline V gives CDR1 KGHSH, CDR2 LQKENI. There are 16 residues in the CDR3. The CDR3 protein is CASSRDRSATNEKLFF. The CDR3 bases are TGTGCCAGCTCCCGGGACCGCTCAGCAACTAATGAAAAACTGTTTTTT. Full variable domain (outside the CDR3, taken from reference TRBV18 and TRBJ1-4): NAGVMQNPRHLVRRRGQEARLRCSPMKGHSHVYWYRQLPEEGLKFMVYLQKENIIDESGMPKERFSAEFPKEGPSILRIQQVVRGDSAAYFCASSRDRSATNEKLFFGSGTQLSVL.

V usage is TRBV19 and J usage is TRBJ2-7; TRBD2 agrees at 9 bases. CDR1 is LNHDA, CDR2 SQIVND, per germline (reference sequence). The CDR3 spans 14 residues. V dropped 5 bases and J dropped 5; count of bases not matched to a gene: 7. The CDR3 sequence: CASSGLAGFDEQYF. The CDR3 DNA follows: TGTGCCAGTAGTGGCCTAGCGGGATTTGACGAGCAGTACTTC.

The chain couples TRBV7-9 to TRBJ2-3; D uncertain. V lost 3 bases, J lost 2 bases, and 12 bases lay in between. Germline-derived CDR1 and CDR2 are SEHNR and FQNEAQ (reference sequence). The CDR3 has 15 amino acids. The CDR3 DNA reads TGTGCCAGCAGCTTGGCAGGAACCCTCACAGATACGCAGTATTTT. This gives the protein CASSLAGTLTDTQYF. Filled out from reference TRBV7-9 and TRBJ2-3, the complete variable domain reads DTGVSQNPRHKITKRGQNVTFRCDPISEHNRLYWYRQTLGQGPEFLTYFQNEAQLEKSRLLSDRFSAERPKGSFSTLEIQRTEQGDSAMYLCASSLAGTLTDTQYFGPGTRLTVL.

Worth noting for this clone: Additional DNA sequences in this sample encode the identical CDR3. The chain links TRBV2 to TRBJ1-3; weak D call: TRBD1 (6 bases). The CDR3 has 15 residues. Germline V gene data show CDR1 as SNHLY and CDR2 as FYNNEI. V shed 3 bases and J shed 0 bases, with 9 bases lying between them. CDR3 region: CASSDRGTSGNTIYF. The CDR3 DNA reads as TGTGCCAGCAGTGATAGGGGGACCTCTGGAAACACCATATATTTT.